The 18 T cell receptor beta chains given below trace back to one sample, sequenced in a study of read filtering for tumor transcriptome and immune sequencing. Molecular barcoded adaptors covering alpha/delta and beta/gamma chains were used on approximately 440 ng RNA. TCRdb independently ran MiXCR on the reads; one entry per CDR3 protein. The data contain approximately 93,000 distinct CDR3 sequences, 20% to 25% of them seen just once; the ten biggest clones take up about an eighth. Sequencing input: a population of CD138-negative cells sorted from bone marrow. These receptors were taken from a donor aged 40 or older with multiple myeloma.

Comment on this clonotype: A clone one base away is much larger, so this may be a read error. The chain combines TRBV28 with TRBJ1-1, with D maybe TRBD1 (5 bases). The germline V gene has CDR1 MDHEN and CDR2 SYDVKM. CDR3 length: 13 residues. The CDR3 here is CASSFPGNTVAFF. The CDR3 nucleotides are TGTGCCAGCAGTTTCCCAGGGAACACTGTAGCTTTCTTT.

This clonotype was seen at least ten times. J is TRBJ1-5 and V is TRBV20-1; D is perhaps TRBD1 (6 bases). CDR1 and CDR2 (germline): DFQATT, SNEGSKA (reference sequence). CDR3 length equals 14 residues. Trimming took 2 bases from V and 6 from J, leaving 14 bases between them. The DNA for the CDR3 is TGCAGTGCTAGACGACCAGGGGTAGGTCAGCCCCAGCATTTT. Translating it yields CSARRPGVGQPQHF.

This clonotype was counted ten times or more. The chain joins TRBV5-1 to TRBJ1-4, with 7 positions matching TRBD1. The junction had 7 bases not matched to a gene; V was cut back by 4 bases and J by 4 bases. The CDR3 contains 15 residues. From germline, CDR1 is SGHRS and CDR2 YFSETQ. The CDR3 DNA sequence: TGCGCCAGCAGCGAAGGGACAGCTGTTAATGAAAAACTGTTTTTT. Translating it yields CASSEGTAVNEKLFF.

Worth noting for this clonotype: A much larger clone is a single base away; this may be a read error. The chain is built from TRBV12-3 or TRBV12-4 and TRBJ2-3; TRBD1 aligns across 7 bases. This CDR3 region has 15 residues. V trimming: 7 bases; J trimming: 3 bases; junction bases outside the gene matches: 10. The CDR3 spells CASNSEGARTDTQYF. CDR3 coding DNA: TGTGCCAGCAATTCAGAGGGGGCTCGTACAGATACGCAGTATTTT.

This clonotype showed up many times. The V gene is TRBV11-2, the J gene TRBJ1-2; D is uncertain. CDR1 and CDR2 from the germline V gene are SGHAT and FQNNGV. This CDR3 comprises 14 residues. Trimming left V 0 bases short and J 4 bases short, with 9 bases between. CDR3 residues: CASSLDTTFYGYTF. For the CDR3, the DNA is TGTGCCAGCAGCTTAGATACGACTTTCTATGGCTACACCTTC.

Turning to this clonotype: It may be a read error: a sequence one base away is much more abundant. The chain employs TRBV2 and TRBJ2-2; D is possibly TRBD1 (6 bases). The CDR3 is 13 amino acids. CDR1 and CDR2 (germline): SNHLY, FYNNEI. V lost 8 bases and J 3 bases, leaving 10 bases between the germline ends. CDR3 sequence reads: CASADRYTGELFF. The CDR3 DNA follows: TGTGCCAGCGCGGACAGATACACCGGGGAGCTGTTTTTT.

The V gene is TRBV11-2, the J gene TRBJ2-5; possibly TRBD2 for D (6 bases). Per germline, CDR1 SGHAT and CDR2 FQNNGV. The CDR3 loop spans 15 amino acids. V was trimmed by 1 base and J by 7 bases, leaving 16 bases between them. CDR3 DNA sequence: TGTGCCAGCAGCTTAGTAGGAGGGGCGGATGGGACCCAGTACTTC. Amino acid sequence: CASSLVGGADGTQYF.

This rearrangement joins TRBV19 to TRBJ2-7; a weak D match, TRBD1 (6 bases). The CDR3 is made up of 13 amino acids. The V end lost 5 bases, the J end lost 3 bases, and 11 bases lay between the germline ends. Looked up from germline, CDR1 is LNHDA and CDR2 is SQIVND (reference sequence). CDR3 in amino acids: CASSATGFYEQYF. The CDR3 DNA is TGTGCCAGTAGTGCAACAGGGTTCTACGAGCAGTACTTC.

With respect to this clonotype: A much bigger clone sits one base away, suggesting this may be a read error. This chain connects TRBV5-6 to TRBJ1-1; the D is unclear. CDR1 is SGHDT, CDR2 YYEEEE, per germline. The CDR3 runs 13 residues. The ends were cut back, 5 bases at V and 1 base at J, with 9 bases in the middle. In nucleotides, the CDR3 is TGTGCCAGCAGGTTTTATCGGAACACTGAAGCTTTCTTT. Protein sequence: CASRFYRNTEAFF.

This clonotype was seen many times. V and J are TRBV27 and TRBJ2-1, with no clear D. Germline CDR1 reads MNHEY; CDR2 reads SMNVEV (reference sequence). This CDR3 comprises 12 residues. Trimming pared 6 bases from V and 6 bases from J, leaving 9 bases between. The CDR3: CASSRSGNEQFF. Written as DNA, the CDR3 is TGTGCCAGCAGCCGTTCTGGCAATGAGCAGTTCTTC.

For this clonotype: Being one base from a much bigger clone, this may be a read error. The chain links TRBV6-6 to TRBJ2-1; unclear D gene. This CDR3 spans 12 amino acids. V was shortened by 2 bases and J by 7 bases, with 6 bases between the two germline ends. In germline, CDR1 is MNHNY, CDR2 SVGAGI (reference sequence). In DNA form, the CDR3 reads TGTGCCAGCAGTTACCCACGGAATGAGCAGTTCTTC. Translation gives CASSYPRNEQFF.

This clonotype showed up many times. The chain uses TRBV7-2 and TRBJ1-1; maybe TRBD1 (5 bases). V gave up 4 bases and J gave up 4 bases, with 13 bases separating them. The CDR3 has 14 residues. Germline V CDR1 and CDR2: SGHTA, FQGNSA. CDR3 in DNA: TGTGCCAGCAGCTCCACTGGGGCGGGCACTGAAGCTTTCTTT. The encoded protein is CASSSTGAGTEAFF.

This clonotype was observed many times. The chain uses TRBV5-6 and TRBJ2-7; D is unclear. CDR1 is SGHDT and CDR2 is YYEEEE in the germline V gene. This CDR3 region has 14 residues. V was shortened by 0 bases and J by 3 bases, with 10 bases between the two germline ends. DNA for the CDR3: TGTGCCAGCAGCTTGGGGCGCGAACTCTACGAGCAGTACTTC. It codes for CASSLGRELYEQYF.

This clonotype was counted at least ten times. The chain recombines TRBV28 with TRBJ2-4; TRBD1 matches 8 bases. Trimming took 3 bases from V and 8 from J; bases not matched to a gene: 12. The CDR3 spans 16 residues. CDR1 and CDR2 (germline): MDHEN, SYDVKM. The CDR3 is CASSFTRTGRIHIQYF. Written as DNA, the CDR3 is TGTGCCAGCAGTTTCACCCGGACAGGGCGAATACACATTCAGTACTTC.

Concerning this clonotype: A clone one base away is much larger, so this may be a read error. This chain joins TRBV6-1 and TRBJ2-7; TRBD2 aligns across 9 bases. The CDR3 covers 13 residues. CDR1 and CDR2 from the germline V gene are MNHNS and SASEGT. In nucleotides, the CDR3 is TGTGCCAGCATTTTGCGGGGGGGATACGGGCAGTACTTC. Amino acids: CASILRGGYGQYF.

The gene calls are TRBV5-1 and TRBJ2-5; TRBD2 might be the D (6 bases). In germline, CDR1 is SGHRS, CDR2 YFSETQ. Trimming took 4 bases from V and 5 from J, leaving 12 bases between them. The CDR3 sequence is 13 residues long. The CDR3 DNA follows: TGCGCCAGCAGCATCGTCGGAGGGGAGACCCAGTACTTC. Its translation is CASSIVGGETQYF. The full variable domain, rest sourced from reference TRBV5-1 and TRBJ2-5, is KAGVTQTPRYLIKTRGQQVTLSCSPISGHRSVSWYQQTPGQGLQFLFEYFSETQRNKGNFPGRFSGRQFSNSRSEMNVSTLELGDSALYLCASSIVGGETQYFGPGTRLLVL.

The chain links TRBV4-1 to TRBJ1-5; D not resolved. Germline CDR1 MGHRA, CDR2 YSYEKL. This CDR3 comprises 17 residues. The V end lost 0 bases, the J end lost 6 bases, and 18 bases lay between the germline ends. The CDR3 coding sequence is TGCGCCAGCAGCCAAGATGTCCCAGGCCCAAAGGGTCAGCCCCAGCATTTT. Its translation is CASSQDVPGPKGQPQHF.

About this clonotype: This could be a read error, since a much larger clone is one nucleotide away. The CDR3 does not end in the conserved phenylalanine or tryptophan, so this is likely a read error. V usage is TRBV12-3 or TRBV12-4 and J usage is TRBJ2-3; 7 nucleotides line up with TRBD2. This CDR3 is built from 16 residues. Trimming at V came to 6 bases and at J to 0 bases, leaving 9 bases not matched to a gene. This chain's CDR3 is CASSPDGRGSTDTQYI. The CDR3 DNA sequence: TGTGCCAGCAGCCCTGATGGGCGGGGGAGCACAGATACGCAGTATATT.